A selection of T cell receptor beta chains follows, all from one sample in a study of CD8+ T cells in alopecia areata. Measured with immunoSEQ multiplex PCR; TCRdb has only the in-frame clones, and not every one. This table has 150,000 to 200,000 clones, approximately 61% appearing once. The sample in question was CD4+ T cells sorted from blood, obtained at week 24, from a patient treated with tofacitinib. The receptors shown here come from a human donor with alopecia areata. Both conserved end residues are part of each CDR3. D genes are given only for firm matches. The size field is filled for only some rows; it gives once, few, many or a size class.

.	13	TRBV7-2	.	TRBJ2-6	CASSLGGANVLTF	TGTGCCAGCAGCCTTGGGGGGGCCAACGTCCTGACTTTC
.	14	TRBV10-3	.	TRBJ2-3	CAISEDGYTDTQYF	TGTGCCATCAGTGAGGACGGGTACACAGATACGCAGTATTTT
.	14	TRBV7-3	.	TRBJ2-3	CASSLGTSTDTQYF	TGTGCCAGCAGCTTAGGGACTAGCACAGATACGCAGTATTTT
.	13	TRBV11-3	.	TRBJ2-3	CASSLDSLDTQYF	TGTGCCAGCAGCTTAGATTCCCTAGATACGCAGTATTTT
.	14	TRBV7-9	.	TRBJ1-6	CASSLAEGSSPLHF	TGTGCCAGCAGCTTAGCCGAGGGGAGTTCACCCCTCCACTTT
TRBD2	16	TRBV5-1	few	TRBJ2-1	CASSLTSGGFYNEQFF	TGCGCCAGCAGCTTGACTAGCGGGGGATTCTACAATGAGCAGTTCTTC
TRBD2	15	TRBV4-3	.	TRBJ2-4	CASSQSGGAKNIQYF	TGCGCCAGCAGCCAGTCGGGAGGAGCCAAAAACATTCAGTACTTC
TRBD1	13	TRBV30	.	TRBJ1-4	CAWRGRGNEKLFF	TGTGCCTGGCGCGGCAGGGGGAATGAAAAACTGTTTTTT
.	13	TRBV2	.	TRBJ1-5	CASSAQGNQPQHF	TGTGCCAGCAGTGCACAGGGCAATCAGCCCCAGCATTTT
.	13	TRBV7-3	.	TRBJ2-7	CASSSGGPYEQYF	TGTGCCAGCAGTTCCGGAGGGCCCTACGAGCAGTACTTC
TRBD2	15	TRBV30	.	TRBJ2-5	CAWSVIAGGTETQYF	TGTGCCTGGAGTGTTATAGCGGGGGGGACGGAGACCCAGTACTTC
.	15	TRBV11-2	.	TRBJ2-4	CASSLDSNRENIQYF	TGTGCCAGCAGCTTAGATTCTAACAGAGAAAACATTCAGTACTTC
.	12	TRBV30	.	TRBJ2-2	CAWRPNTGELFF	TGTGCCTGGAGGCCGAACACCGGGGAGCTGTTTTTT
TRBD1	15	TRBV5-1	.	TRBJ2-7	CASRGTAGGPYEQYF	TGCGCCAGCAGAGGCACCGCAGGGGGCCCCTACGAGCAGTACTTC
TRBD1	14	TRBV6-6	.	TRBJ2-3	CASRGTGNTDTQYF	TGTGCCAGCAGGGGGACAGGGAACACAGATACGCAGTATTTT
.	12	TRBV2	.	TRBJ2-7	CASGQGSYEQYF	TGTGCCAGCGGCCAGGGTTCCTACGAGCAGTACTTC
.	10	TRBV7-8	.	TRBJ2-1	CASSLVEQFF	TGTGCCAGCAGCTTAGTTGAACAGTTCTTC
.	17	TRBV10-3	.	TRBJ2-6	CAIGSLRASSGANVLTF	TGTGCCATCGGTTCTTTGCGAGCTTCCTCTGGGGCCAACGTCCTGACTTTC
.	15	TRBV27	.	TRBJ1-1	CASSLTPRGAQLAFF	TGTGCCAGCAGTTTAACCCCTCGGGGGGCTCAGCTGGCTTTCTTT
.	16	TRBV5-6	.	TRBJ2-2	CASSSNPSVNTGELFF	TGTGCCAGCAGCTCCAATCCTAGCGTAAACACCGGGGAGCTGTTTTTT
TRBD2	14	TRBV2	.	TRBJ2-2	CASVEAGDTGELFF	TGTGCCAGCGTGGAAGCGGGGGACACCGGGGAGCTGTTTTTT
TRBD2	12	TRBV29-1	.	TRBJ2-1	CSAAGEASEQFF	TGCAGCGCCGCGGGGGAAGCAAGTGAGCAGTTCTTC
.	14	TRBV2	.	TRBJ1-1	CASRFRDGDTEAFF	TGTGCCAGCCGCTTTCGGGACGGCGACACTGAAGCTTTCTTT
.	13	TRBV4-3	.	TRBJ1-2	CASSQGLREGYTF	TGCGCCAGCAGCCAAGGCCTCAGGGAGGGCTACACCTTC
TRBD2	15	TRBV4-2	few	TRBJ2-1	CASSPSGVTYNEQFF	TGTGCCAGCAGCCCTAGCGGGGTCACCTACAATGAGCAGTTCTTC
.	16	TRBV7-9	few	TRBJ1-1	CASSLAVLDTNTEAFF	TGTGCCAGCAGCTTAGCTGTGTTGGACACGAACACTGAAGCTTTCTTT
.	15	TRBV10-3	once	TRBJ1-2	CAISEPRDPGDGYTF	TGTGCCATCAGTGAGCCCCGGGACCCAGGAGATGGCTACACCTTC
.	16	TRBV2	.	TRBJ2-3	CASFGRSAQSTDTQYF	TGTGCCAGCTTTGGGCGAAGTGCGCAGAGCACAGATACGCAGTATTTT
.	14	TRBV9	.	TRBJ1-1	CASSVEDVNTEAFF	TGTGCCAGCAGCGTAGAAGATGTGAACACTGAAGCTTTCTTT
.	11	TRBV29-1	.	TRBJ2-1	CSADFYNEQFF	TGCAGCGCCGACTTCTACAATGAGCAGTTCTTC
TRBD1	13	TRBV29-1	few	TRBJ1-1	CSVRTGGNTEAFF	TGCAGCGTTAGGACAGGAGGGAACACTGAAGCTTTCTTT
.	13	TRBV6-1	many	TRBJ1-1	CASSSTVNTEAFF	TGTGCCAGCAGCTCGACAGTGAACACTGAAGCTTTCTTT
.	17	TRBV7-2	.	TRBJ2-3	CASSLDSSFGSTDTQYF	TGTGCCAGCAGCTTAGATAGTTCATTTGGGAGCACAGATACGCAGTATTTT
.	13	TRBV19	.	TRBJ2-3	CATAGSSTDTQYF	TGTGCCACCGCGGGGAGCAGCACAGATACGCAGTATTTT
.	14	TRBV5-1	.	TRBJ2-7	CASSLESDRDEQYF	TGCGCCAGCAGCTTGGAGTCAGACCGGGACGAGCAGTACTTC
TRBD1	17	TRBV5-1	.	TRBJ2-1	CASSPTLTGGKLNEQFF	TGCGCCAGCAGCCCAACCCTAACAGGGGGCAAATTGAATGAGCAGTTCTTC
.	11	TRBV29-1	.	TRBJ2-7	CSAGGAYEQYF	TGCAGCGCTGGGGGAGCCTACGAGCAGTACTTC
.	17	TRBV7-2	.	TRBJ2-6	CASSPVSGVGGANVLTF	TGTGCCAGCAGCCCGGTGAGCGGAGTGGGAGGGGCCAACGTCCTGACTTTC
.	12	TRBV29-1	.	TRBJ1-1	CSVEVTGTEAFF	TGCAGCGTTGAGGTAACAGGGACTGAAGCTTTCTTT
.	13	TRBV15	once	TRBJ2-1	CASSTGITNEQFF	TGTGCCTCCTCAACCGGGATCACTAATGAGCAGTTCTTC
TRBD1	14	TRBV12-5	.	TRBJ1-6	CASGARTGETPLHF	TGTGCTAGTGGTGCCAGGACAGGGGAGACACCCCTCCACTTT
TRBD2	15	TRBV6-1	.	TRBJ2-1	CATGTSGGGGGEQFF	TGTGCCACCGGGACTAGCGGGGGGGGCGGTGGTGAGCAGTTCTTC
.	15	TRBV18	once	TRBJ1-1	CASSPPGTPNTEAFF	TGTGCCAGCTCACCGCCAGGGACACCGAACACTGAAGCTTTCTTT
.	15	TRBV27	.	TRBJ2-2	CASGTSGITTGELFF	TGTGCCAGCGGTACATCTGGGATTACAACCGGGGAGCTGTTTTTT
.	15	TRBV30	.	TRBJ1-5	CAWSVRGGGNQPQHF	TGTGCCTGGAGTGTAAGAGGGGGTGGCAATCAGCCCCAGCATTTT
TRBD1	17	TRBV7-8	few	TRBJ1-5	CASSLATGGPVYQPQHF	TGTGCCAGCAGCTTAGCTACAGGGGGCCCGGTCTATCAGCCCCAGCATTTT
.	13	TRBV29-1	.	TRBJ2-4	CSVKGRAKNIQYF	TGCAGCGTGAAGGGTAGGGCCAAAAACATTCAGTACTTC
.	12	TRBV29-1	.	TRBJ2-4	CSVGTDGYIQYF	TGCAGCGTGGGGACGGATGGGTACATTCAGTACTTC
.	14	TRBV6-1	.	TRBJ2-7	CASSDPRGGLEQYF	TGTGCCAGCAGTGATCCCAGGGGAGGTCTCGAGCAGTACTTC
.	13	TRBV4-2	few	TRBJ2-5	CASASYLEETQYF	TGTGCCAGCGCTAGCTACTTAGAAGAGACCCAGTACTTC
TRBD1	14	TRBV30	.	TRBJ1-5	CAWSVGQGAQPQHF	TGTGCCTGGAGTGTAGGACAGGGGGCTCAGCCCCAGCATTTT
TRBD1	17	TRBV19	.	TRBJ2-7	CASSKKGQGTFSYEQYF	TGTGCCAGTAGTAAAAAAGGACAGGGGACCTTCTCCTACGAGCAGTACTTC
.	13	TRBV6-5	.	TRBJ1-2	CASTGRGEAGYTF	TGTGCCAGTACAGGGAGAGGGGAGGCTGGCTACACCTTC
TRBD1	14	TRBV30	.	TRBJ1-6	CAWSVRGGRSPLHF	TGTGCCTGGAGTGTACGAGGGGGCCGGTCACCCCTCCACTTT
.	14	TRBV29-1	few	TRBJ1-1	CSVFDGSMNTEAFF	TGCAGCGTTTTTGACGGCTCGATGAACACTGAAGCTTTCTTT
TRBD1	15	TRBV6-5	.	TRBJ1-6	CASSSEQGYNSPLHF	TGTGCCAGCAGTTCGGAACAGGGGTATAATTCACCCCTCCACTTT
.	13	TRBV30	.	TRBJ1-1	CAWRTTGNTEAFF	TGTGCCTGGCGGACTACAGGGAACACTGAAGCTTTCTTT